The 18 T cell receptor beta chains below all came from one sample that was sequenced in a study of identical twins. TCRdb called the 5' RACE reads again in MiXCR, with one record for every CDR3 protein. This sample yields 200,000 or so distinct CDR3 sequences, of which about 15% are seen a single time; 40% belongs to the top ten. These data were likewise used in another study, on T cells expressing NK-cell markers.

The sequenced sample consisted of CD8+ T cells sorted from blood. The receptors were sampled from a woman between 18 and 29 years old in good health.

This clonotype has ten or more counts. The junction departs from the called germline gene at one end, perhaps through a read error. This chain joins TRBV7-9 and TRBJ2-7; no firm D call. Germline V gene lookup returns CDR1 SEHNR and CDR2 FQNEAQ (reference sequence). The CDR3 length is 12 residues. DNA for the CDR3: TGTGCCAGCAGTTTAGGCTTCTACGAGCAGTACTTC. It translates to CASSLGFYEQYF.

This clonotype has at least ten counts. This chain joins TRBV5-1 and TRBJ1-1; D gene ambiguous. The CDR3 runs 14 residues. The V and J ends lost 2 bases and 1 base respectively, with 9 bases between them. Per the germline V gene, CDR1 is SGHRS and CDR2 is YFSETQ. The CDR3 nucleotides read TGCGCCAGCAGCTTCTCCGAACGGAACACTGAAGCTTTCTTT. Amino acid sequence: CASSFSERNTEAFF.

This clonotype was recorded a few times. CDR3 nucleotide sequence: TGCAGTGCTCACGACTTGGGAAAACTGTTTTTT. This codes for CSAHDLGKLFF. This chain joins TRBV20-1 and TRBJ1-4; no firm D call. The V gene's germline CDR1 is DFQATT and CDR2 SNEGSKA (reference sequence). V was clipped by 5 bases and J by 10 bases, with 11 bases between them. The CDR3 spans 11 residues.

V usage is TRBV12-3 or TRBV12-4 and J usage is TRBJ2-7, with TRBD2 identical over 9 bases. The CDR3 spans 14 residues. V gave up 3 bases and J gave up 4 bases; unmatched junction bases: 4. CDR3 sequence: CASSFSLAGYEQYF. The CDR3, as DNA: TGTGCCAGCAGTTTCAGCCTAGCGGGATACGAGCAGTACTTC.

This clonotype was recorded a few times. The rearrangement links TRBV7-2 to TRBJ1-6; D perhaps matches TRBD1 (5 bases). Germline V CDR1 and CDR2: SGHTA, FQGNSA. V lost 7 bases and J lost 7, with 17 bases in between. This CDR3 comprises 15 residues. For the CDR3, the DNA is TGTGCCAGCACCATCTTACGGGACGGCAATTCACCCCTCCACTTT. The encoded protein is CASTILRDGNSPLHF. The whole variable domain, filled in from reference TRBV7-2 and TRBJ1-6, reads GAGVSQSPSNKVTEKGKDVELRCDPISGHTALYWYRQSLGQGLEFLIYFQGNSAPDKSGLPSDRFSAERTGGSVSTLTIQRTQQEDSAVYLCASTILRDGNSPLHFGNGTRLTVT.

A few counts support this clonotype. The genes are TRBV10-3 and TRBJ1-1; maybe TRBD1 (6 bases). Trimming pared 3 bases from V and 6 bases from J, leaving 20 bases between. Germline CDR1 is ENHRY and CDR2 is SYGVKD. The CDR3 totals 16 residues. The chain's CDR3 is CAISDPGGGLQAEAFF. The CDR3 nucleotides read TGTGCCATCAGTGACCCCGGAGGGGGGCTGCAGGCTGAAGCTTTCTTT.

The chain has TRBV7-9 and TRBJ2-1, with a possible D match to TRBD2 (6 bases). The germline V gene has CDR1 SEHNR and CDR2 FQNEAQ (reference sequence). Between the trimmed V and J ends, which lost 5 bases and 6 bases, there was a span of 17 bases. The CDR3 runs 15 residues. For the CDR3, the DNA is TGTGCCAGCAGCGGCGGGACTGACGGGGTCAATGAGCAGTTCTTC. It is translated as CASSGGTDGVNEQFF.

The chain has TRBV19 and TRBJ1-2; D might be TRBD1 (6 bases). This CDR3 region has 13 residues. Germline V CDR1 and CDR2: LNHDA, SQIVND (reference sequence). Between the trimmed V and J ends, which lost 7 bases and 2 bases, there was a span of 11 bases. As DNA, the CDR3 is TGTGCCAGTACCGCCGGGACAAACTATGGCTACACCTTC. It codes for CASTAGTNYGYTF.

J is TRBJ2-3 and V is TRBV15, with D unclear. V lost 0 bases and J lost 4, with 5 bases in between. This CDR3 spans 13 amino acids. Germline loops: CDR1 LNHNV, CDR2 YYDKDF (reference sequence). The CDR3 protein is CATSRDYADTQYF. For the CDR3, the DNA is TGTGCCACCAGCAGAGATTATGCAGATACGCAGTATTTT.

This clonotype has only a few counts. The chain has TRBV10-2 and TRBJ2-7, with TRBD2 identical over 10 bases. Trimming removed 4 bases from V and 2 bases from J; junction bases left unmatched: 5. The CDR3 has 15 amino acids. Germline lookup yields CDR1 WSHSY and CDR2 SAAADI. In DNA form, the CDR3 reads TGCGCCAGCAGTGGACCGGGACTAGCGACCTACGAGCAGTACTTC. Amino acid sequence: CASSGPGLATYEQYF.

This clonotype was detected a few times. V gene TRBV20-1 combines with J gene TRBJ2-1, with 12 nucleotides matching TRBD2. V lost 7 bases to trimming and J lost 4 bases; unmatched junction nucleotides: 11. This CDR3 spans 16 amino acids. Germline CDR1 and CDR2: DFQATT and SNEGSKA (reference sequence). This chain's CDR3 is CSGASGGAIHYNEQFF. CDR3 DNA: TGCAGTGGGGCTAGCGGGGGGGCGATTCATTACAATGAGCAGTTCTTC.

This clonotype was found a few times. CDR3 in amino acids: CASSPYGGTSSNGELFF. CDR3 nucleotide sequence: TGCGCCAGCAGCCCGTACGGGGGGACTAGCTCGAACGGGGAGCTGTTTTTT. This rearrangement joins TRBV4-3 to TRBJ2-2; 9 nucleotides agree with TRBD2. Trimming removed 4 bases from V and 7 bases from J; junction bases left unmatched: 13. CDR3 length: 17 residues. Looked up from germline, CDR1 is LGHNA and CDR2 is YSLEER.

This sequence joins TRBV29-1 and TRBJ2-2; D is perhaps TRBD1 (5 bases). Germline CDR1 and CDR2: SQVTM and ANQGSEA. V lost 7 bases and J lost 6, with 18 bases in between. This CDR3 spans 14 amino acids. The CDR3 DNA follows: TGCAGCGCCTGGGGCAGGGAAAGCGCCGGGGAGCTGTTTTTT. This gives the protein CSAWGRESAGELFF.

The chain combines TRBV4-1 with TRBJ2-2; perhaps TRBD2 as D (6 bases). Germline V gene lookup returns CDR1 MGHRA and CDR2 YSYEKL. V lost 1 base and J 2 bases, leaving 8 bases between the germline ends. The CDR3 spans 15 residues. The CDR3, as DNA: TGCGCCAGCAGCCAAGCGGGGGATAACACCGGGGAGCTGTTTTTT. This encodes CASSQAGDNTGELFF.

This clonotype has only a few counts. This chain links TRBV5-1 with TRBJ1-3, with 10 bases aligning to TRBD1. The V gene's germline CDR1 is SGHRS and CDR2 YFSETQ. J lost 2 bases, V lost 4 bases, and 0 bases had no gene match. This CDR3 contains 14 residues. The CDR3 DNA reads TGCGCCAGCAGCGGGACAGGGGCTGGAAACACCATATATTTT. Its translation is CASSGTGAGNTIYF.

J is TRBJ1-5 and V is TRBV5-1; TRBD1 is a possible D gene (5 bases). Trimming shortened V by 0 bases and J by 4 bases, and 8 bases separated the two germline ends. CDR3 length: 14 residues. From germline, CDR1 is SGHRS and CDR2 YFSETQ. The CDR3 loop is CASSLGQPNQPQHF. CDR3 sequence (DNA): TGCGCCAGCAGCTTGGGACAGCCAAATCAGCCCCAGCATTTT.

The chain carries TRBV7-9 and TRBJ1-1; D gene uncertain. The CDR3 spans 13 residues. Trimming took 2 bases from V and 5 from J, leaving 9 bases between them. The germline V gene encodes CDR1 SEHNR and CDR2 FQNEAQ (reference sequence). CDR3 nucleotides: TGTGCCAGCAGCTTAATCGCGGTAACTGAAGCTTTCTTT. Protein product: CASSLIAVTEAFF.

The table lists this clonotype with many counts. The genes are TRBV5-5 and TRBJ2-2; either TRBD1 or TRBD2 may supply D (5 bases each). With 4 bases removed from V and 2 bases from J, the gap between germline ends came to 12 bases. The CDR3 spans 15 residues. CDR1 SGHKS and CDR2 YYEKEE come from the germline V gene (reference sequence). The CDR3 bases are TGTGCCAGCAGCCCTGAGGGGCCCAACACCGGGGAGCTGTTTTTT. It encodes CASSPEGPNTGELFF.